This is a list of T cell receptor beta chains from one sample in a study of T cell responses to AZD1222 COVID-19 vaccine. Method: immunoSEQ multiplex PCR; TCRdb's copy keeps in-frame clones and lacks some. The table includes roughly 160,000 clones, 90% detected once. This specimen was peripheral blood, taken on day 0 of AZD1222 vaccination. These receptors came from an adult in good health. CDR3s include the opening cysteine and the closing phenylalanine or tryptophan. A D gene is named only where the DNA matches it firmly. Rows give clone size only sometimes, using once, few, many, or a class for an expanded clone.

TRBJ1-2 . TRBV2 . CASSGQGLIYGYTF TGTGCCAGCAGTGGGCAGGGATTGATCTATGGCTACACCTTC
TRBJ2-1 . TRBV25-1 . CASSASPGPGWRANEQFF TGTGCCAGCAGTGCATCACCGGGCCCGGGGTGGAGGGCCAATGAGCAGTTCTTC
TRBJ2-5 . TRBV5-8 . CASSLVSGRETQYF TGTGCCAGCAGCTTAGTCTCAGGACGGGAGACCCAGTACTTC
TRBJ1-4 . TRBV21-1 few CASSKLIRSRPNEKLFF TGTGCCAGCAGCAAACTAATCAGGTCCCGCCCTAATGAAAAACTGTTTTTT
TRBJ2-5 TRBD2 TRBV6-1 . CASSEAPAGYQETQYF TGTGCCAGCAGTGAAGCGCCAGCGGGATACCAAGAGACCCAGTACTTC
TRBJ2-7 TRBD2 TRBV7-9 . CASSPSHGGKDSYEQYF TGTGCCAGCAGCCCCTCTCACGGGGGGAAGGACTCCTACGAGCAGTACTTC
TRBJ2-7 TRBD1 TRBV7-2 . CASSFQGAGYYEQYF TGTGCCAGCAGCTTCCAGGGGGCAGGGTACTACGAGCAGTACTTC
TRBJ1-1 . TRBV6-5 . CDTGVNTEAFF TGTGACACAGGAGTGAACACTGAAGCTTTCTTT
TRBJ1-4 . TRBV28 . CASSPIGQRNEKLFF TGTGCCAGCAGCCCCATTGGACAGAGGAATGAAAAACTGTTTTTT
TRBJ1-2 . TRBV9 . CASSPGWSNYGYTF TGTGCCAGCAGCCCTGGATGGAGTAACTATGGCTACACCTTC
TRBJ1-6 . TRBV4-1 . CASSRESSYNSPLHF TGCGCCAGCAGCCGGGAGAGCTCCTATAATTCACCCCTCCACTTT
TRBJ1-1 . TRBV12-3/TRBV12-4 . CASGRNTEAFF TGTGCCAGCGGGCGGAACACTGAAGCTTTCTTT
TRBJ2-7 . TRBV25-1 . CASRSSLPSTHEQYF TGTGCCAGCAGGTCATCACTCCCCTCTACCCACGAGCAGTACTTC
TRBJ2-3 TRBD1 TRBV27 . CASSHNRDREVFDTQYF TGTGCCAGCAGTCACAACCGGGACAGGGAGGTTTTCGATACGCAGTATTTT
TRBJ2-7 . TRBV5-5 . CASSLGGNSYEQYF TGTGCCAGCAGCTTAGGAGGTAACTCCTACGAGCAGTACTTC
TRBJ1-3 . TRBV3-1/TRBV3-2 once CASSQETGQTSGNTIYF TGTGCCAGCAGCCAAGAGACAGGACAGACCTCTGGAAACACCATATATTTT
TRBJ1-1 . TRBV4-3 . CASSQETFGTEAFF TGCGCCAGCAGCCAAGAGACTTTCGGGACTGAAGCTTTCTTT
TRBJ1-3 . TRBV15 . CATSRAGGQLFSGNTIYF TGTGCCACCAGCAGAGCGGGCGGACAGCTCTTCTCTGGAAACACCATATATTTT